The rows below give T cell receptor beta chains drawn from one sample of a study of response to subunit inactivated influenza vaccine. One entry per CDR3 protein, called by TCRdb with MiXCR from the RT-PCR reads. The table includes roughly 650,000 distinct CDR3 sequences, about a sixth detected once. The sequencing here drew on PBMCs from blood, taken 12 days after vaccination. Every receptor here comes from a man aged 50-60 years who received an inactivated influenza vaccine. The CDR3 runs from the conserved cysteine through the conserved F or W. D genes are given only for firm matches. Size values are once, few and many counts, or a class for expanded clones, and some rows have none.

D: -
J: TRBJ2-3
V: TRBV12-3/TRBV12-4
size: few
CDR3: CASRSQGTNTDTQYF
DNA: TGTGCCAGCAGGTCGCAAGGGACGAACACAGATACGCAGTATTTT

D: TRBD1
J: TRBJ2-1
V: TRBV5-1
size: few
CDR3: CASSWGQGGNEQFF
DNA: TGCGCCAGCAGCTGGGGACAGGGGGGCAATGAGCAGTTCTTC

D: -
J: TRBJ1-6
V: TRBV4-1
size: few
CDR3: CASSQDSAGLLSLHF
DNA: TGCGCCAGCAGCCAAGACAGTGCGGGGCTTCTATCCCTCCACTTT

D: -
J: TRBJ1-6
V: TRBV11-2
size: few
CDR3: CASSLDGGRGPLHF
DNA: TGTGCCAGCAGCTTAGACGGAGGCCGGGGACCCCTCCACTTT

D: -
J: TRBJ2-2
V: TRBV6-1
size: many
CDR3: CASGQGDTGELFF
DNA: TGTGCCAGCGGTCAGGGCGACACCGGGGAGCTGTTTTTT

D: -
J: TRBJ1-4
V: TRBV4-3
size: -
CDR3: CASSQDSVGRKLFF
DNA: TGCGCCAGCAGCCAAGATTCCGTTGGTCGAAAACTGTTTTTT

D: -
J: TRBJ2-1
V: TRBV12-3/TRBV12-4
size: few
CDR3: CASSLGQAPNEQFF
DNA: TGTGCCAGCAGTTTAGGCCAGGCCCCCAATGAGCAGTTCTTC

D: -
J: TRBJ2-3
V: TRBV20-1
size: -
CDR3: CSVLFSGSTDTQYF
DNA: TGCAGTGTCCTGTTCAGTGGGAGCACAGATACGCAGTATTTT

D: -
J: TRBJ2-1
V: TRBV11-1
size: -
CDR3: CASSRGAGSPLRSYNEQFF
DNA: TGTGCCAGCAGCCGGGGGGCAGGGAGCCCCTTGAGATCCTACAATGAGCAGTTCTTC

D: TRBD1
J: TRBJ1-1
V: TRBV28
size: -
CDR3: CASSLSSGTGGWNTEAFF
DNA: TGTGCCAGCAGTTTGTCCTCCGGGACAGGGGGGTGGAACACTGAAGCTTTCTTT

D: -
J: TRBJ1-5
V: TRBV20-1
size: few
CDR3: CSASSGTGNQPQHF
DNA: TGCAGTGCTAGTTCCGGGACGGGCAATCAGCCCCAGCATTTT

D: -
J: TRBJ2-3
V: TRBV24-1
size: few
CDR3: CATSDPTTRTDTQYF
DNA: TGTGCCACCAGTGATCCTACTACTAGGACAGATACGCAGTATTTT

D: TRBD1
J: TRBJ1-2
V: TRBV12-3/TRBV12-4
size: -
CDR3: CASSNRQGSYGYTF
DNA: TGTGCCAGCAGTAACAGACAGGGGAGCTATGGCTACACCTTC

D: TRBD2
J: TRBJ2-1
V: TRBV7-6
size: few
CDR3: CASSLGWRSPSGRAREQFF
DNA: TGTGCCAGCAGCTTAGGTTGGAGGAGCCCTAGCGGGAGGGCTCGGGAGCAGTTCTTC

D: -
J: TRBJ2-7
V: TRBV15
size: -
CDR3: CATSRGREQYF
DNA: TGTGCCACCAGCAGAGGACGCGAGCAGTACTTC

D: -
J: TRBJ2-7
V: TRBV9
size: -
CDR3: CASSVGGTDLDEQYF
DNA: TGTGCCAGCAGCGTAGGCGGGACGGACCTAGACGAGCAGTACTTC

D: -
J: TRBJ2-5
V: TRBV5-6
size: -
CDR3: CASSRRAQETQYF
DNA: TGTGCCAGCAGCCGTAGGGCCCAAGAGACCCAGTACTTC

D: -
J: TRBJ2-1
V: TRBV28
size: many
CDR3: CASSPRGRGYYNEQFF
DNA: TGTGCCAGCAGCCCTCGCGGACGCGGGTACTACAATGAGCAGTTCTTC

D: TRBD1
J: TRBJ1-1
V: TRBV5-6
size: many
CDR3: CASSTPGQGRTEAFF
DNA: TGTGCCAGCAGCACTCCGGGACAGGGGAGAACTGAAGCTTTCTTT

D: -
J: TRBJ2-3
V: TRBV7-2
size: -
CDR3: CASSFGGGPSTDTQYF
DNA: TGTGCCAGCAGCTTCGGGGGCGGGCCTAGCACAGATACGCAGTATTTT

D: -
J: TRBJ2-1
V: TRBV12-3/TRBV12-4
size: -
CDR3: CASSFLFLDSYNEQFF
DNA: TGTGCCAGCAGTTTCTTATTCTTGGACTCCTACAATGAGCAGTTCTTC

D: TRBD2
J: TRBJ2-7
V: TRBV7-9
size: -
CDR3: CASSPGLGDNYEQYF
DNA: TGTGCCAGCAGCCCGGGACTAGGGGACAACTACGAGCAGTACTTC

D: -
J: TRBJ2-3
V: TRBV6-2/TRBV6-3
size: few
CDR3: CASSGPDTQYF
DNA: TGTGCCAGCAGCGGGCCAGATACGCAGTATTTT

D: TRBD1
J: TRBJ2-5
V: TRBV29-1
size: -
CDR3: CSVDSPGQGAGETQYF
DNA: TGCAGCGTTGATTCTCCGGGACAGGGGGCAGGGGAGACCCAGTACTTC

D: -
J: TRBJ2-7
V: TRBV19
size: -
CDR3: CASSIYLHYEQYF
DNA: TGTGCCAGTAGTATATATCTACACTACGAGCAGTACTTC

D: -
J: TRBJ2-5
V: TRBV29-1
size: many
CDR3: CSATRLRGQETQYF
DNA: TGCAGCGCCACCAGACTCAGGGGCCAAGAGACCCAGTACTTC

D: -
J: TRBJ1-3
V: TRBV12-3/TRBV12-4
size: many
CDR3: CASSFSKPVLHF
DNA: TGTGCCAGCAGTTTTAGTAAGCCAGTCTTACATTTT

D: -
J: TRBJ2-5
V: TRBV7-7
size: many
CDR3: CASSPYGGETQYF
DNA: TGTGCTAGCAGCCCGTATGGGGGAGAGACCCAGTACTTC

D: -
J: TRBJ2-3
V: TRBV12-3/TRBV12-4
size: many
CDR3: CASRLGWGDTSSTDTQYF
DNA: TGTGCCAGCAGACTGGGATGGGGAGACACCTCTAGCACAGATACGCAGTATTTT

D: -
J: TRBJ2-6
V: TRBV6-1
size: few
CDR3: CASSPQGPDVGANVLTF
DNA: TGTGCCAGCAGCCCTCAGGGCCCTGATGTTGGGGCCAACGTCCTGACTTTC

D: -
J: TRBJ2-4
V: TRBV7-9
size: many
CDR3: CASSDDRTKNIQYF
DNA: TGTGCCAGCAGCGACGACAGGACCAAAAACATTCAGTACTTC

D: TRBD2
J: TRBJ2-3
V: TRBV4-2
size: -
CDR3: CASSGLDQDTQYF
DNA: TGTGCCAGCAGCGGACTAGATCAAGATACGCAGTATTTT

D: -
J: TRBJ2-5
V: TRBV3-1
size: few
CDR3: CASSQAGAGGTQYF
DNA: TGTGCCAGCAGCCAAGCGGGGGCCGGTGGGACCCAGTACTTC

D: TRBD2
J: TRBJ2-3
V: TRBV11-2
size: -
CDR3: CASSYSGGLTDTQYF
DNA: TGTGCCAGCAGCTATAGCGGGGGGCTGACAGATACGCAGTATTTT

D: -
J: TRBJ1-1
V: TRBV6-5
size: -
CDR3: CASSYSWAGETEAFF
DNA: TGTGCCAGCAGTTACTCGTGGGCAGGGGAAACTGAAGCTTTCTTT

D: TRBD1
J: TRBJ2-2
V: TRBV10-3
size: -
CDR3: CAISRDRGVNTGELFF
DNA: TGTGCCATCAGTCGGGACAGGGGTGTGAACACCGGGGAGCTGTTTTTT

D: -
J: TRBJ2-2
V: TRBV5-1
size: few
CDR3: CASSPRTDDTGELFF
DNA: TGCGCCAGCAGCCCCCGGACAGATGACACCGGGGAGCTGTTTTTT

D: -
J: TRBJ2-3
V: TRBV20-1
size: few
CDR3: CSGSTGFTDTQYF
DNA: TGCAGCGGGTCCACAGGGTTCACAGATACGCAGTATTTT

D: -
J: TRBJ2-5
V: TRBV20-1
size: -
CDR3: CSARVRNGGAQETQYF
DNA: TGCAGTGCTAGAGTGCGAAACGGAGGGGCCCAAGAGACCCAGTACTTC

D: -
J: TRBJ2-1
V: TRBV12-3/TRBV12-4
size: few
CDR3: CASSFLVEQFF
DNA: TGTGCCAGCAGCTTCCTGGTTGAGCAGTTCTTC

D: TRBD2
J: TRBJ2-1
V: TRBV24-1
size: few
CDR3: CATSDSGTRRHEQFF
DNA: TGTGCCACCAGTGATTCCGGGACTAGGCGCCATGAGCAGTTCTTC

D: -
J: TRBJ2-5
V: TRBV4-2
size: few
CDR3: CASSQSRRGETQYF
DNA: TGTGCCAGCAGCCAGAGTCGTCGGGGGGAGACCCAGTACTTC

D: -
J: TRBJ1-6
V: TRBV4-3
size: few
CDR3: CASSSRGPPINSPLHF
DNA: TGCGCCAGCAGCTCCCGAGGGCCTCCGATCAATTCACCCCTCCACTTT

D: -
J: TRBJ2-2
V: TRBV10-3
size: -
CDR3: CAIRAIATGELFF
DNA: TGTGCCATCAGGGCGATTGCTACCGGGGAGCTGTTTTTT

D: -
J: TRBJ2-7
V: TRBV20-1
size: few
CDR3: CSANRNSYEQYF
DNA: TGCAGTGCTAACAGAAACTCCTACGAGCAGTACTTC

D: TRBD1
J: TRBJ2-5
V: TRBV20-1
size: -
CDR3: CSARTGTDFTQYF
DNA: TGCAGTGCTAGAACGGGGACAGACTTCACCCAGTACTTC

D: -
J: TRBJ2-1
V: TRBV5-1
size: few
CDR3: CASSSGRGDYNEQFF
DNA: TGCGCCAGCAGCTCGGGGCGAGGCGATTACAATGAGCAGTTCTTC

D: -
J: TRBJ1-1
V: TRBV20-1
size: -
CDR3: CSARIQNTEAFF
DNA: TGCAGTGCTAGAATTCAGAACACTGAAGCTTTCTTT

D: TRBD1
J: TRBJ1-2
V: TRBV6-1
size: -
CDR3: CASSLGQEIYGYTF
DNA: TGTGCCAGCAGCCTGGGACAGGAGATCTATGGCTACACCTTC

D: -
J: TRBJ1-5
V: TRBV4-2
size: -
CDR3: CASSLGRRNQPQHF
DNA: TGTGCCAGCAGCCTCGGACGGCGTAATCAGCCCCAGCATTTT

D: -
J: TRBJ2-1
V: TRBV7-2
size: few
CDR3: CASSMGSEQFF
DNA: TGTGCCAGCAGTATGGGGAGTGAGCAGTTCTTC

D: TRBD1
J: TRBJ2-7
V: TRBV15
size: -
CDR3: CATIRDSPYEQYF
DNA: TGTGCCACCATCAGGGACAGTCCCTACGAGCAGTACTTC

D: -
J: TRBJ2-7
V: TRBV10-3
size: few
CDR3: CAISEGREQYF
DNA: TGTGCCATCAGTGAGGGTCGGGAGCAGTACTTC

D: TRBD1
J: TRBJ1-1
V: TRBV20-1
size: -
CDR3: CSAARGTGGWTEAFF
DNA: TGCAGTGCTGCGCGTGGGACAGGGGGCTGGACTGAAGCTTTCTTT

D: -
J: TRBJ2-5
V: TRBV4-1
size: few
CDR3: CASSQEFQRDSGLGTQYF
DNA: TGCGCCAGCAGCCAAGAATTTCAGAGGGACTCTGGGCTGGGGACCCAGTACTTC

D: -
J: TRBJ2-2
V: TRBV12-3/TRBV12-4
size: many
CDR3: CASSLLRELFF
DNA: TGTGCCAGCAGTTTACTCAGGGAGCTGTTTTTT

D: TRBD1
J: TRBJ1-4
V: TRBV25-1
size: -
CDR3: CASSESSGTGLEKLFF
DNA: TGTGCCAGCAGTGAATCGTCCGGGACAGGACTTGAAAAACTGTTTTTT

D: TRBD1
J: TRBJ2-5
V: TRBV29-1
size: few
CDR3: CSVSRDRGETQYF
DNA: TGCAGCGTGTCCCGGGACAGGGGGGAGACCCAGTACTTC

D: -
J: TRBJ2-1
V: TRBV9
size: -
CDR3: CASSGPSIYNEQFF
DNA: TGTGCCAGCAGCGGGCCTAGTATCTACAATGAGCAGTTCTTC